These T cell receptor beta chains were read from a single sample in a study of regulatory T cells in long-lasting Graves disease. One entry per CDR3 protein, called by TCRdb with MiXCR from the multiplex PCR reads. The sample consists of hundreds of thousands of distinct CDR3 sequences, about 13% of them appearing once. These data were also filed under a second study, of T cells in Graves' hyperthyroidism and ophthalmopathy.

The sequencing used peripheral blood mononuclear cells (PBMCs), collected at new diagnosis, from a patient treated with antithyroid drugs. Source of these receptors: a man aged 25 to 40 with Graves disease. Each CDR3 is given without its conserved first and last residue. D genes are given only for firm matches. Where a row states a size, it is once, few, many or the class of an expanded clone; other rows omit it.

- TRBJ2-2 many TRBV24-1 ATSEDTRRSRGTGELF
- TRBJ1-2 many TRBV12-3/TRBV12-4 ASSFPGQMKGYT
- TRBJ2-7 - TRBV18 ASSNRDGGTSEQY
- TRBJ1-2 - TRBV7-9 ASSLEQLYGYT
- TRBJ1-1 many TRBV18 ASSPPGPLNTEAF
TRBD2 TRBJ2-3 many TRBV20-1 SARGGGGRITDTQY
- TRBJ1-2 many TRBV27 ASTLRTAP
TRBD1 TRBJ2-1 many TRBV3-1 ASSQGRTGWVNEQF
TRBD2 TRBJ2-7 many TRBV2 ASSLGLAEAGEQY
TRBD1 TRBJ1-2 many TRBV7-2 ASSQGQGGFGYT
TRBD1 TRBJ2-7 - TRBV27 ASSPQGAFSYEQY
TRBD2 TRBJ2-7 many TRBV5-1 ASSLGLAGNFYEQY
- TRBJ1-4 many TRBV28 ASSTAATTNEKLF
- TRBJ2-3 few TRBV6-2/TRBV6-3 ASSFLRGTDTQY
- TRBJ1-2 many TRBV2 ASLTGSYDYGYT
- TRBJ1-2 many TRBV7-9 ASSLGGRGYGYT
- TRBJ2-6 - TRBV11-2 ASSFGEISPGANVLT
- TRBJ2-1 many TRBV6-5 ASSYSREAYNEQF
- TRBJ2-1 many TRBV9 ASSGSGTRGAHEQF
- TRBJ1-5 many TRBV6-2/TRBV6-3 ASRPDRVSNQPQH
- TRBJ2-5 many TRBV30 AWSTGTLQETQY
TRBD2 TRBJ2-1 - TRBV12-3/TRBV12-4 ASSPVGLAGENEQF
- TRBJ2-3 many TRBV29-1 SALPRGATDTQY
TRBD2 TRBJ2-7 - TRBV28 ASSSLAGEDDEQY
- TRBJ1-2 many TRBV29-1 SVDRDRYGYT